This TCR beta chain is drawn from a study of T cell responses to AZD1222 COVID-19 vaccine. Note on this clone: Its specificity is not known.

Profiling relied on immunoSEQ multiplex PCR, and the TCRdb table lists in-frame clones only, not all of them. The sample yields about 150,000 clones, 85% to 95% seen once. Study-wide results and caveats: Clonal diversity was possibly underestimated, and the donors were mostly white British, with more females. Spike-specific TCR breadth and depth both grew after two AZD1222 doses.

Germline V lookup: CDR1 GTSNPN, CDR2 SVGIG (reference sequence). The CDR3 covers 13 residues. The V end lost 5 bases, the J end lost 6 bases, and 16 bases lay between the germline ends. The TCR originated in an adult in good health. The starting material was peripheral blood, obtained on day 0 of AZD1222 vaccination. V and J are TRBV30 and TRBJ1-2, with D unresolved. CDR3 coding DNA: TGTGCCTGGCGCGGTCTTGAAGTGGATGGCTACACCTTC. Translation: CAWRGLEVDGYTF.